This T cell receptor beta chain was retrieved from a study of control samples from healthy donors and cancer patients. Profiled with immunoSEQ multiplex PCR; TCRdb holds only in-frame clones, not every one. The table shows around 140,000 clones, with over 85% occurring only once. The CDR3 is 13 residues long. Looked up from germline, CDR1 is SGDLS and CDR2 is YYNGEE. Deletions cut 0 bases from V and 7 bases from J, with 8 bases between. The chain has TRBV9 and TRBJ1-5; a weak D match, TRBD1 (6 bases). The sample was blood. The sequence came from a young man in good health. The CDR3 DNA is TGTGCCAGCAGCGTAGGAGGGGGGCAGCCCCAGCATTTT. It codes for CASSVGGGQPQHF. The full variable domain, completed using reference TRBV9 and TRBJ1-5, is DSGVTQTPKHLITATGQRVTLRCSPRSGDLSVYWYQQSLDQGLQFLIQYYNGEERAKGNILERFSAQQFPDLHSELNLSSLELGDSALYFCASSVGGGQPQHFGDGTRLSIL.